Sequencing of this TCR beta chain was carried out in a study of T cells in narcolepsy. Overall study context: Patients with NT1 or NT2 and healthy control donors were enrolled.

Germline-derived CDR1 and CDR2 are MNHNY and SVGAGI (reference sequence). Trimming stripped 5 bases from V and 2 bases from J, with 16 bases between. The CDR3 sequence is 15 residues long. Data came from immunoSEQ multiplex PCR; TCRdb stores just in-frame clones and leaves some out. The sample contains some 10,000 clones, just under 95% of which appear only once. A remark on this clone: Its antigen remains unidentified.

General study results and limits: Some memory CD4+ repertoires had no autoreactive clone sequences. Same-patient CSF and blood CD4+ T cell clonotypes included HCRT-specific and TRIB2-specific autoreactive ones.

The TCR sequence derives from a human donor with narcolepsy. Sequences were obtained from CD45RA- memory CD4+ T cells from PBMCs. This chain connects TRBV6-6 to TRBJ2-7; weak D call: TRBD2 (5 bases). Written as DNA, the CDR3 is TGTGCCAGCAGTCCCACCGGGGATCTCGCCTACGAGCAGTACTTC. This sequence encodes CASSPTGDLAYEQYF.